These T cell receptor beta chains were read from a single sample in a study of molecular identifiers for immune sequencing clone quantification. TCRdb re-analysed the PCR reads in MiXCR, keeping a single row per CDR3 protein. The sample has around 100,000 distinct CDR3 sequences, roughly a third seen once. Sequenced sample: naive CD8+ T cells from blood, with Jurkat cell RNA spiked in. The receptors were sampled from a human donor in good health. Some libraries in this study had Jurkat cell RNA spiked in. Each CDR3 is given with its conserved first and last residue. Each record gives: V gene, D gene, J gene, clone size, CDR3 length, CDR3 protein, CDR3 DNA. The D gene is left open where the match is weak. Only part of the rows carry a size: once, few, many, or a class if the clone is expanded.

TRBV19	NA	TRBJ1-1	many	15	CASSIATVGNTEAFF	TGTGCCAGTAGTATCGCTACGGTGGGGAACACTGAAGCTTTCTTT
TRBV12-3/TRBV12-4	TRBD1	TRBJ1-2	few	14	CASTRGQGARGYTF	TGTGCCAGCACTCGGGGGCAGGGGGCGCGTGGCTACACCTTC
TRBV10-3	NA	TRBJ2-1	NA	13	CAISETGVGEQFF	TGTGCCATCAGTGAGACGGGGGTAGGGGAGCAGTTCTTT
TRBV20-1	NA	TRBJ2-5	NA	10	CSAGMETQYF	TGCAGTGCTGGGATGGAGACCCAGTACTTC
TRBV5-6	TRBD1	TRBJ2-3	many	15	CASSFGQGSADTQYF	TGTGCCAGCAGCTTCGGACAGGGTTCTGCAGATACGCAGTATTTT
TRBV5-5	NA	TRBJ2-3	many	13	CASSSGFTDTQYF	TGTGCCAGCAGCTCGGGATTCACAGATACGCAGTATTTT
TRBV7-8	NA	TRBJ2-7	few	15	CASSLPGTLYDEQYF	TGTGCCAGCAGCTTGCCCGGGACCCTCTACGACGAGCAGTACTTC
TRBV2	NA	TRBJ2-7	NA	15	CASREVSRASYEQYF	TGTGCCAGCAGAGAAGTCTCCAGGGCCTCCTACGAGCAGTACTTC
TRBV7-6	TRBD2	TRBJ2-1	many	16	CASSLSIAGGYNEQFF	TGTGCCAGCAGCTTATCAATAGCGGGAGGGTACAATGAGCAGTTCTTC
TRBV28	TRBD1	TRBJ2-3	few	16	CASSFGTGADTDTQYF	TGTGCCAGCAGTTTTGGGACAGGGGCGGACACAGATACGCAGTATTTT
TRBV25-1	TRBD1	TRBJ2-7	NA	15	CASSPPGQGWYEQYF	TGTGCCAGCAGTCCTCCGGGACAGGGGTGGTACGAGCAGTACTTC
TRBV6-6	NA	TRBJ2-3	few	14	CASSWRGRTDTQYF	TGTGCCAGCTCCTGGAGGGGTCGCACAGATACGCAGTATTTT
TRBV29-1	TRBD1	TRBJ1-5	many	15	CSVWPGQDSNQPQHF	TGCAGCGTCTGGCCGGGACAGGATAGCAATCAGCCCCAGCATTTT
TRBV5-6	NA	TRBJ2-7	NA	14	CASSLNGHSYEQYF	TGTGCCAGCAGCTTGAACGGACACTCCTACGAGCAGTACTTC
TRBV5-6	NA	TRBJ1-2	few	13	CASSLGTDYGYTF	TGTGCCAGCAGCTTGGGGACAGATTATGGCTACACCTTC
TRBV28	TRBD2	TRBJ2-5	many	15	CASGSSGRVQGTQYF	TGTGCCAGCGGGAGTAGCGGGAGAGTCCAAGGGACCCAGTACTTC
TRBV27	NA	TRBJ2-7	NA	13	CASSPGLGGEQYF	TGTGCCAGCAGCCCCGGACTAGGGGGGGAGCAGTACTTC
TRBV27	NA	TRBJ2-4	few	14	CASSLLGAKNIQYF	TGTGCCAGCAGTTTATTGGGAGCCAAAAACATTCAGTACTTC
TRBV7-9	NA	TRBJ2-5	NA	15	CASRKIPGFTETQYF	TGTGCCAGCAGAAAGATTCCCGGGTTCACGGAGACCCAGTACTTC
TRBV19	NA	TRBJ2-3	few	13	CASSIALPGKEYF	TGTGCCAGTAGTATAGCCCTCCCGGGGAAGGAGTATTTT
TRBV4-2	NA	TRBJ1-1	few	13	CASSQSGNTEAFF	TGTGCCAGCAGCCAATCGGGGAACACTGAAGCTTTCTTT
TRBV5-1	NA	TRBJ1-1	many	15	CASSLDKTLNTEAFF	TGCGCCAGCAGCTTGGACAAGACATTGAACACTGAAGCTTTCTTT
TRBV28	NA	TRBJ1-5	many	15	CASSWPGLGNQPQHF	TGTGCCAGCAGTTGGCCGGGACTGGGCAATCAGCCCCAGCATTTT
TRBV19	NA	TRBJ2-6	NA	16	CASKDQNIPGANVLTF	TGTGCCAGTAAGGACCAAAACATCCCTGGGGCCAACGTCCTGACTTTC
TRBV20-1	NA	TRBJ1-1	many	16	CSAPGAAESMNTEAFF	TGCAGTGCACCGGGGGCGGCGGAGTCCATGAACACTGAAGCTTTCTTT